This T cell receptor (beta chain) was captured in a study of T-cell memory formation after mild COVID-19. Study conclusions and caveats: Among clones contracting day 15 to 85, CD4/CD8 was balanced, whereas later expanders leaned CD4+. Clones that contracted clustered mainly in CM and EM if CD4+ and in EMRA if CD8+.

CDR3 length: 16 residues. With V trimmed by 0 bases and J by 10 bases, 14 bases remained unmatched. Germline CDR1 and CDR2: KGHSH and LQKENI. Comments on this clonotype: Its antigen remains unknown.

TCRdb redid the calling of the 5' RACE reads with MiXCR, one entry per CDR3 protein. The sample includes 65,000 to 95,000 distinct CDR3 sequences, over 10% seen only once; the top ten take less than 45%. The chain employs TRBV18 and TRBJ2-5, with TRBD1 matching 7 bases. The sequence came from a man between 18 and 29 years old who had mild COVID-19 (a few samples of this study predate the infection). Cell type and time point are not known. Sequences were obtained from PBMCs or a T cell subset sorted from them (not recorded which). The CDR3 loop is CASSPPSDRRLRGQYF. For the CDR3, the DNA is TGTGCCAGCTCACCACCGTCGGACAGGAGGCTCCGTGGCCAGTACTTC.